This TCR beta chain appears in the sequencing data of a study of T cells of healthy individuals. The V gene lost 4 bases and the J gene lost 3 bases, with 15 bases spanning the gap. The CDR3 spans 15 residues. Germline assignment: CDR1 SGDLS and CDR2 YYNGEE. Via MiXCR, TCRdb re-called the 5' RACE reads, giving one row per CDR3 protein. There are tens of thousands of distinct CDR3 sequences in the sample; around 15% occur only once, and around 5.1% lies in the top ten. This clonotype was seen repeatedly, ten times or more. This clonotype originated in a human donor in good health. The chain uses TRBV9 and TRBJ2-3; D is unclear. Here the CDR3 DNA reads TGTGCCAGCAGCCCCCTCAGGCAGAGGACAGATACGCAGTATTTT. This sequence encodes CASSPLRQRTDTQYF.